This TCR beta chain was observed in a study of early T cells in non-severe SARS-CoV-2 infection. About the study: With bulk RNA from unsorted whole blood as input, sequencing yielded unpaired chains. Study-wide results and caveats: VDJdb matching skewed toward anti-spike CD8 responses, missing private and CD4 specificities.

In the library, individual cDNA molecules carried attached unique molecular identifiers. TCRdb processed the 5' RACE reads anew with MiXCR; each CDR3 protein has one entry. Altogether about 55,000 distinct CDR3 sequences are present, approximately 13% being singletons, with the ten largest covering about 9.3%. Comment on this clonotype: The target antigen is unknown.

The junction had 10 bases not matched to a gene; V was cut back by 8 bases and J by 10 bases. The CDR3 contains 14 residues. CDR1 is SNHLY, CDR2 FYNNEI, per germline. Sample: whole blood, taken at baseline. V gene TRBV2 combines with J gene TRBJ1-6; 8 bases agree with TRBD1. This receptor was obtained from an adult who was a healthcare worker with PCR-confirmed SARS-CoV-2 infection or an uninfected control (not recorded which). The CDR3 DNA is TGTGCCAGCCTTAAGGACAGGGCCGGGTCACCCCTCCACTTT. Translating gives CASLKDRAGSPLHF. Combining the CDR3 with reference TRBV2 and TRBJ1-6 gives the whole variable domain EPEVTQTPSHQVTQMGQEVILRCVPISNHLYFYWYRQILGQKVEFLVSFYNNEISEKSEIFDDQFSVERPDGSNFTLKIRSTKLEDSAMYFCASLKDRAGSPLHFGNGTRLTVT.